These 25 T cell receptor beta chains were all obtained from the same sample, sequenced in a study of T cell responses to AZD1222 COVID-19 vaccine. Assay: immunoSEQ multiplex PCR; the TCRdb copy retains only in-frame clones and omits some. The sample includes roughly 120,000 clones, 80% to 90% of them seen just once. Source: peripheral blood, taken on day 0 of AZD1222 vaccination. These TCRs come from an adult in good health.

The CDR3 bases are TGTGCCAGCAGTGTTCAGGGGGCCAATCAGCCCCAGCATTTT. It translates to CASSVQGANQPQHF. V usage is TRBV2 and J usage is TRBJ1-5, with TRBD1 matching over 8 bases. The CDR3 consists of 14 residues. The V segment lost 4 bases and the J segment 3 bases; nucleotides outside the gene matches: 2. Germline assignment: CDR1 SNHLY and CDR2 FYNNEI.

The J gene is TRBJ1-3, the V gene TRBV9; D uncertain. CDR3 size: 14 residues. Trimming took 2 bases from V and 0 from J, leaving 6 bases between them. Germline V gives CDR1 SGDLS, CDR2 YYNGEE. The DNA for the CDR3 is TGTGCCAGCAGCGTTAGTCCCTCTGGAAACACCATATATTTT. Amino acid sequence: CASSVSPSGNTIYF.

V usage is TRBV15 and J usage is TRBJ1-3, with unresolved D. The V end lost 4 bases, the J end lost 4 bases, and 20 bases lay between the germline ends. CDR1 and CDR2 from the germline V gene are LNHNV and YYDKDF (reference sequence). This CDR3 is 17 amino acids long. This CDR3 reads CATSKGFGRSTGNTIYF. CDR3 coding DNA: TGTGCCACCAGCAAAGGCTTTGGCCGGTCCACCGGAAACACCATATATTTT.

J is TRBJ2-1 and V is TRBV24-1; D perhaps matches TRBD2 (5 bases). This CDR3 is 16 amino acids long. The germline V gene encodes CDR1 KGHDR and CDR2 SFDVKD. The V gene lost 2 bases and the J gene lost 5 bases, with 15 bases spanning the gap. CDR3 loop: CATSDSEPGLHNEQFF. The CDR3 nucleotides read TGTGCCACCAGTGATTCAGAGCCCGGACTGCACAATGAGCAGTTCTTC.

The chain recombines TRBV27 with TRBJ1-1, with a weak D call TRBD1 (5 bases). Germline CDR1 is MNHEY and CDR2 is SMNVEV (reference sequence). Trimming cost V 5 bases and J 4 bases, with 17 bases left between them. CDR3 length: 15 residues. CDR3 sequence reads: CASSRSRVLLTEAFF. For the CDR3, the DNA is TGTGCCAGCAGTCGATCCAGGGTACTTCTCACTGAAGCTTTCTTT.

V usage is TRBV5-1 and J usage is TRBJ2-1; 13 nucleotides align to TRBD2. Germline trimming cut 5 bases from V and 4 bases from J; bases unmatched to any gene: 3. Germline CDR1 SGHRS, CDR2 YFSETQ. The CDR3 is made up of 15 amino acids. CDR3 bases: TGCGCCAGCAGGACGGGACTAGCGGGATACAATGAGCAGTTCTTC. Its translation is CASRTGLAGYNEQFF.

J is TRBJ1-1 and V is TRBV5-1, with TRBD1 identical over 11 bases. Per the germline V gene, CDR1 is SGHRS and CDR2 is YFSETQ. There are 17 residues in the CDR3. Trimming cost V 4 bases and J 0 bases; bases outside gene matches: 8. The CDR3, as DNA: TGCGCCAGCAGCGCCCCCGGGACAGGGGGTTTGAACACTGAAGCTTTCTTT. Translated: CASSAPGTGGLNTEAFF.

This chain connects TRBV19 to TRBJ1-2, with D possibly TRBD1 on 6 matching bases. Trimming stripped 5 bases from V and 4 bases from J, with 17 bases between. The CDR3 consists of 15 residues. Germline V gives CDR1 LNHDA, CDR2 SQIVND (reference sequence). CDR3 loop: CASSSPPTGRYGYTF. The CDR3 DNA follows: TGTGCCAGTAGTTCACCTCCGACAGGCCGCTATGGCTACACCTTC.

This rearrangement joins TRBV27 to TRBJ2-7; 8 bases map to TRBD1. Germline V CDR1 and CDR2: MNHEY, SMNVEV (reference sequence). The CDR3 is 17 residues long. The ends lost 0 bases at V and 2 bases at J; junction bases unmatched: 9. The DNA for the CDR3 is TGTGCCAGCAGTTTATCCGGACAGGGACCCATGCCCTACGAGCAGTACTTC. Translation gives CASSLSGQGPMPYEQYF.

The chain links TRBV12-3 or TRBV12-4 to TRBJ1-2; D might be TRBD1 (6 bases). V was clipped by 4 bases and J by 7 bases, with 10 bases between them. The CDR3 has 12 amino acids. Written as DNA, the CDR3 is TGTGCCAGCAGTTGGCAGGGGAGTGGCTACACCTTC. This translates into CASSWQGSGYTF.

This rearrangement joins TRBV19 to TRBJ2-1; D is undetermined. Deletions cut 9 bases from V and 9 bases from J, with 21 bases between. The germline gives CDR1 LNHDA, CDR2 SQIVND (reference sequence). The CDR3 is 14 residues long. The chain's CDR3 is CASRIPHPSGEQFF. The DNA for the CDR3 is TGTGCCAGCCGTATCCCCCACCCGTCAGGTGAGCAGTTCTTC.

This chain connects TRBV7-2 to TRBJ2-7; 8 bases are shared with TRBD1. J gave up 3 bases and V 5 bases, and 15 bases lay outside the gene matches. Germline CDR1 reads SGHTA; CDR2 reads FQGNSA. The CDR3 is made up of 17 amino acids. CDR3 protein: CASSRSTGDRGIYEQYF. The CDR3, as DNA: TGTGCCAGCAGCCGGTCGACAGGGGACAGAGGGATCTACGAGCAGTACTTC. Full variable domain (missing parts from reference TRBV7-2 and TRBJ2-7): GAGVSQSPSNKVTEKGKDVELRCDPISGHTALYWYRQSLGQGLEFLIYFQGNSAPDKSGLPSDRFSAERTGGSVSTLTIQRTQQEDSAVYLCASSRSTGDRGIYEQYFGPGTRLTVT.

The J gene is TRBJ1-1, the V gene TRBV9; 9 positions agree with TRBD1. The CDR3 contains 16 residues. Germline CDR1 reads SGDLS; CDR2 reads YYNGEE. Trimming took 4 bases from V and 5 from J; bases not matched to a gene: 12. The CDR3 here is CASSKGPTGGVTEAFF. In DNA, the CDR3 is TGTGCCAGCAGCAAAGGCCCTACAGGGGGCGTAACTGAAGCTTTCTTT.

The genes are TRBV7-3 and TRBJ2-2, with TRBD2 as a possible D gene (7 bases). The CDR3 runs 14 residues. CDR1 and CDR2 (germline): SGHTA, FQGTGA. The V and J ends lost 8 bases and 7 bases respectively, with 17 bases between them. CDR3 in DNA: TGTGCCAGCGGGGCGGGGGCGGCCGGCGGGGAGCTGTTTTTT. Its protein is CASGAGAAGGELFF.

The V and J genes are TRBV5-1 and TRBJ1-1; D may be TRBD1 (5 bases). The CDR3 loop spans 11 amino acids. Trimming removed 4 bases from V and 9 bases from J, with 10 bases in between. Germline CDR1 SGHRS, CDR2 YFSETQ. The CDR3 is CASSLGEKAFF. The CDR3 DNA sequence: TGCGCCAGCAGCCTAGGGGAGAAAGCTTTCTTT.

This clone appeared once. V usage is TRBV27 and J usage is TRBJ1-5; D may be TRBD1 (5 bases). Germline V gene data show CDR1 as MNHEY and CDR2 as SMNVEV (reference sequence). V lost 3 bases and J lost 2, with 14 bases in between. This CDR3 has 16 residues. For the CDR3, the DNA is TGTGCCAGCAGTTTCCAGGGCGGAGGAGGCAATCAGCCCCAGCATTTT. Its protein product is CASSFQGGGGNQPQHF.

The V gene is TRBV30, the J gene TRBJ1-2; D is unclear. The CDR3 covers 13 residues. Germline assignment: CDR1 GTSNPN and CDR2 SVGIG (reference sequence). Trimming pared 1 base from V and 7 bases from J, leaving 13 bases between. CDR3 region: CAWSAGFRGGYTF. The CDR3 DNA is TGTGCCTGGAGTGCCGGGTTCCGAGGTGGCTACACCTTC.

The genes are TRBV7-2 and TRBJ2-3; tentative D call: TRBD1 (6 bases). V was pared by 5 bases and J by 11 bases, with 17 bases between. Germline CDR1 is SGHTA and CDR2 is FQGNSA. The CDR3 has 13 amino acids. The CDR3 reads CASSPTGKEGQYF. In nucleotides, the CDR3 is TGTGCCAGCAGCCCAACAGGGAAGGAAGGGCAGTATTTT.

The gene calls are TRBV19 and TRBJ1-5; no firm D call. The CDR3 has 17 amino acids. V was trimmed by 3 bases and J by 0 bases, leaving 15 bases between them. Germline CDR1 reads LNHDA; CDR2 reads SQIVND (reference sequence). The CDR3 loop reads CASSIIINTPSNQPQHF. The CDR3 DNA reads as TGTGCCAGTAGTATTATCATAAACACACCTAGCAATCAGCCCCAGCATTTT.

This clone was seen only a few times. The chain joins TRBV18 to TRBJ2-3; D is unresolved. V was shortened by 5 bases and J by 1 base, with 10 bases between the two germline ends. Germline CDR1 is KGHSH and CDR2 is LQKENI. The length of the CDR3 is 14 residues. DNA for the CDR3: TGTGCCAGCTCATCCCTTTCCGGCACAGATACGCAGTATTTT. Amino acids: CASSSLSGTDTQYF.

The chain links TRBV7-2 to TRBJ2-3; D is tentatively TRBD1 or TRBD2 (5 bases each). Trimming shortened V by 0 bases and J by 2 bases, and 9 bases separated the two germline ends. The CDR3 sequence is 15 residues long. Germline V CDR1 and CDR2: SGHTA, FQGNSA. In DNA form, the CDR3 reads TGTGCCAGCAGCTTAGCACTAGGGGACACAGATACGCAGTATTTT. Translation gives CASSLALGDTDTQYF.

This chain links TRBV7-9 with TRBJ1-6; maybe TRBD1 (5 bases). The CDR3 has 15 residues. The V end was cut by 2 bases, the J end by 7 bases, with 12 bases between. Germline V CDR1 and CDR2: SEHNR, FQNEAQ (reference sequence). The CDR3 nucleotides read TGTGCCAGCAGCTTAAGGGACGGCAAAAATTCACCCCTCCACTTT. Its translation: CASSLRDGKNSPLHF.

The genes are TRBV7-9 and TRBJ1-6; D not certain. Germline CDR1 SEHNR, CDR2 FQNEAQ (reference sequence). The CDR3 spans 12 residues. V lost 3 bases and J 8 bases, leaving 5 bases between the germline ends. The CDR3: CASSFGDSPLHF. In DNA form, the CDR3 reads TGTGCCAGCAGCTTCGGGGATTCACCCCTCCACTTT.

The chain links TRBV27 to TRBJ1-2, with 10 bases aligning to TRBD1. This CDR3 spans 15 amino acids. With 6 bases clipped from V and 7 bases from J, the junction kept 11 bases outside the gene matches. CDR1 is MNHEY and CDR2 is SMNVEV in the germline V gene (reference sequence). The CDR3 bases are TGTGCCAGCAGCCGCCGGGACAGGGGTTCTATTGGCTACACCTTC. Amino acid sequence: CASSRRDRGSIGYTF.

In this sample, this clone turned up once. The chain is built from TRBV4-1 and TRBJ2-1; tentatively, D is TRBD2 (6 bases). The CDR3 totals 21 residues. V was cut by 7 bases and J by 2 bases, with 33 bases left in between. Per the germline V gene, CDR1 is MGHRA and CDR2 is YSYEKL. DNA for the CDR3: TGCGCCAGCACCCGTCGTGGGAATCGGATCTTATCGGAGGGCCCCTACAATGAGCAGTTCTTC. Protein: CASTRRGNRILSEGPYNEQFF.